Listed here are 4 T cell receptor beta chains from one sample, sequenced in a study of T cells in Graves' hyperthyroidism and ophthalmopathy. Amplification of TCR beta CDR3 regions used RNA as the template. The HTBI primer set served for first-round RT-PCR of the TCR CDR3. TCRdb reprocessed the multiplex PCR reads with MiXCR, giving one entry per CDR3 protein. The table shows hundreds of thousands of distinct CDR3 sequences, with approximately 14% occurring only once. The sample was blood. These receptors came from a woman between 35 and 50 years old with Graves' ophthalmopathy.

This clonotype was seen only a few times. V and J are TRBV5-1 and TRBJ2-6; D is perhaps TRBD2 (5 bases). The CDR3 has 15 residues. V was shortened by 6 bases and J by 0 bases, with 10 bases between the two germline ends. In germline, CDR1 is SGHRS, CDR2 YFSETQ. CDR3 nucleotide sequence: TGCGCCAGCAAGAGGGAATACTCTGGGGCCAACGTCCTGACTTTC. This codes for CASKREYSGANVLTF.

This clonotype was counted at least ten times. The junction shows a germline mismatch at one end, possibly a read error. As DNA, the CDR3 is TGTGCCAGCAGCTTAACCCGGACTGAAGAGACCCAGTGCTTC. This sequence encodes CASSLTRTEETQCF. This chain links TRBV7-2 with TRBJ2-5; tentatively, D is TRBD2 (5 bases). The germline CDR1 and CDR2 sequences are SGHTA and FQGNSA. The CDR3 totals 14 residues.

V is TRBV7-9 and J is TRBJ1-1; D may be TRBD1 (6 bases). The CDR3 has 15 amino acids. CDR1 and CDR2 from the germline V gene are SEHNR and FQNEAQ (reference sequence). Between the trimmed V and J ends, which lost 3 bases and 7 bases, there was a span of 18 bases. CDR3: CASSLSQGSILEAFF. CDR3 coding DNA: TGTGCCAGCAGCTTGTCCCAGGGGTCCATCCTTGAAGCTTTCTTT.

This clonotype has a count of ten or more. This chain uses TRBV11-2 with TRBJ2-3, with 13 bases lining up with TRBD2. V shed 5 bases and J 6 bases; nucleotides not matched to a gene: 5. This CDR3 is built from 15 residues. Germline V gene sequence: CDR1 SGHAT, CDR2 FQNNGV. The CDR3 nucleotides read TGTGCCAGCAGCCCCGGACTAGCGGGGGAGGATACGCAGTATTTT. Translated: CASSPGLAGEDTQYF.